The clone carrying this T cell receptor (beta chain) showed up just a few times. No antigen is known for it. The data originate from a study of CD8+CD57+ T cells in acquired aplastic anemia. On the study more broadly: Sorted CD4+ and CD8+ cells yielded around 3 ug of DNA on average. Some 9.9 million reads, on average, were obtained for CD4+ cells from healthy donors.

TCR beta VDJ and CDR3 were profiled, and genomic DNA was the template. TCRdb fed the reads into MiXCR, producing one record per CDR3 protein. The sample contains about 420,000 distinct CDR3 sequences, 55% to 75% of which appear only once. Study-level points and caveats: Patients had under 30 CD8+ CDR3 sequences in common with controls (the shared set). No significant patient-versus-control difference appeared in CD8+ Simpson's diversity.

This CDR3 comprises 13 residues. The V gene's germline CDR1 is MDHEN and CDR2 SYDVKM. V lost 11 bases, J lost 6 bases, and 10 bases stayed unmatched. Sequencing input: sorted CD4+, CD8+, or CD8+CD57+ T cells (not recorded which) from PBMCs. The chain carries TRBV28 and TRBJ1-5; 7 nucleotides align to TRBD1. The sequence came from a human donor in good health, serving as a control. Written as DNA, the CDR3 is TGTGCCGACAGTACAGGGGCGGGTCAGCCCCAGCATTTT. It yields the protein CADSTGAGQPQHF.